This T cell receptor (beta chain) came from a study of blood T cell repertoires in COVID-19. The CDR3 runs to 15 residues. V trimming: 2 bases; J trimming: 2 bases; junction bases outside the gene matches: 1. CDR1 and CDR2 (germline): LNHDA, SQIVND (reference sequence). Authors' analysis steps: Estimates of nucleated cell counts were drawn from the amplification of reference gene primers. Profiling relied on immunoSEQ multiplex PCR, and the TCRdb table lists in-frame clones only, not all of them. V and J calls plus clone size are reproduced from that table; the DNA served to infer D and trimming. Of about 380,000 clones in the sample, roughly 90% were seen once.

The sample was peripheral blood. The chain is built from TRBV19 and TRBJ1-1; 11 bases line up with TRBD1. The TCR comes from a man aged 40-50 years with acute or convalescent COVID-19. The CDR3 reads CASSIWTGGNTEAFF. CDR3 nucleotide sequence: TGTGCCAGTAGTATATGGACAGGGGGCAACACTGAAGCTTTCTTT.